These T cell receptor beta chains were read from a single sample in a study of shared clonotypes between healthy human individuals. Measured with immunoSEQ multiplex PCR; TCRdb has only the in-frame clones, and not every one. The sample consists of approximately 350,000 clones, approximately 96% of them appearing once. The sequenced sample was memory CD8+ T cells sorted from blood. The receptors were sampled from a young man in good health. Both conserved end residues are part of each CDR3. D genes are given only for firm matches. A clone size is listed for some rows: how often the clone was seen (once, few, many), or a class if it is expanded.

J,D,size,V,DNA,CDR3
TRBJ2-3,NA,once,TRBV19,TGTGCCAGTAGCTTTGGTGGGGTAGATACGCAGTATTTT,CASSFGGVDTQYF
TRBJ2-5,NA,NA,TRBV7-9,TGTGCCAGCAGCGCCGACGTCCACCAAGAGACCCAGTACTTC,CASSADVHQETQYF
TRBJ1-1,NA,once,TRBV4-1,TGCGCCAGCAGCCAAGAGCGGGGAACTGAAGCTTTCTTT,CASSQERGTEAFF
TRBJ1-2,TRBD1,NA,TRBV27,TGTGCCAGCAGTGAACCGGGACAGTCGAATGGCTACACCTTC,CASSEPGQSNGYTF
TRBJ1-2,TRBD1,NA,TRBV29-1,TGCAGCGTGTTTAAACCGGGACAGGCTGACTATGGCTACACCTTC,CSVFKPGQADYGYTF
TRBJ1-2,NA,once,TRBV11-2,TGTGCCAGCAGCTTAGGCGGACCAAATCTCTATGGCTACACCTTC,CASSLGGPNLYGYTF
TRBJ2-7,NA,NA,TRBV21-1,TGTGCCAGCAGCAGTCTTGCGGCAGGGCTTAGGCGATACGAGCAGTACTTC,CASSSLAAGLRRYEQYF
TRBJ2-1,TRBD2,NA,TRBV5-4,TGTGCCAGCAGCTTGGCGGGAGGGCCGAGAAGTGAGCAGTTCTTC,CASSLAGGPRSEQFF
TRBJ2-3,NA,NA,TRBV7-9,TGTGCCAGCAGTGAGCCAAAACCCCATGATACGCAGTATTTT,CASSEPKPHDTQYF
TRBJ2-3,TRBD2,NA,TRBV5-6,TGTGCCAGCAGCTTGGGGGGACTAGCGGGGTATACAGATACGCAGTATTTT,CASSLGGLAGYTDTQYF
TRBJ2-1,TRBD2,NA,TRBV7-9,TGTGCCAGCAGCCTCCTAGCGGGAGGGAGAAACAATGAGCAGTTCTTC,CASSLLAGGRNNEQFF
TRBJ2-2,NA,NA,TRBV5-4,TGTGCCAGCAGCTTGGGGGGGCCCGGGGAGCTGTTTTTT,CASSLGGPGELFF
TRBJ2-7,NA,NA,TRBV6-1,TGTGCCAGCAGTGAATTAGGTCAGGGCCGTCTGTACGAGCAGTACTTC,CASSELGQGRLYEQYF
TRBJ2-1,NA,NA,TRBV7-9,TGTGCCAGCAGCTTAGTAGGTAGTTTGAATGAGCAGTTCTTC,CASSLVGSLNEQFF
TRBJ2-5,TRBD2,NA,TRBV11-3,TGTGCCAGCAGCCTAGGGACTAGTGGAAGCGGAGAGACCCAGTACTTC,CASSLGTSGSGETQYF
TRBJ2-1,TRBD2,NA,TRBV25-1,TGTGCCAGCAGTGACCCTAGCGGGAGCAATGAGCAGTTCTTC,CASSDPSGSNEQFF
TRBJ2-7,NA,NA,TRBV29-1,TGCAGCGTTTCGACATCCTACGAGCAGTACTTC,CSVSTSYEQYF
TRBJ2-1,NA,NA,TRBV5-4,TGTGCCAGCAGCTTGGCGCCAGGACCCTACAATGAGCAGTTCTTC,CASSLAPGPYNEQFF
TRBJ1-2,NA,NA,TRBV7-9,TGTGCCAGCAGCTTATTTGACTCGCCAGACAACTATGGCTACACCTTC,CASSLFDSPDNYGYTF
TRBJ1-1,NA,NA,TRBV7-9,TGTGCCAGCAGCTTAGAAATGGACACTGAAGCTTTCTTT,CASSLEMDTEAFF
TRBJ1-4,NA,once,TRBV25-1,TGTGCCAGCAGTGAACTACGGGGGGGGAAATTAGAAAAACTGTTTTTT,CASSELRGGKLEKLFF
TRBJ1-5,TRBD1,NA,TRBV6-4,TGTGCCAGCAGCGGACAGGGTCATCAGCCCCAGCATTTT,CASSGQGHQPQHF
TRBJ1-6,NA,NA,TRBV18,TGTGCCAGCTCACCCGACGCGAGGTCCCGGAATTCACCCCTCCACTTT,CASSPDARSRNSPLHF
TRBJ1-5,NA,NA,TRBV30,TGTGCCTGGATGGGTGACAATCAGCCCCAGCATTTT,CAWMGDNQPQHF
TRBJ2-1,TRBD2,NA,TRBV10-2,TGCGCCAGCAGCGGGAGGTCGTACAATGAGCAGTTCTTC,CASSGRSYNEQFF
TRBJ1-1,NA,NA,TRBV7-3,TGTGCCAGCAGCTTGGAGGGGAACACTGAAGCTTTCTTT,CASSLEGNTEAFF
TRBJ1-1,NA,NA,TRBV5-6,TGTGCCAGCAGCCATCAAAGCCACCGGTTCCGTGGGGCAGCTTTCTTT,CASSHQSHRFRGAAFF
TRBJ1-5,NA,NA,TRBV7-8,TGTGCCAGCAGCTCCGACAGGAACGGTCGGCAGCCCCAGCATTTT,CASSSDRNGRQPQHF
TRBJ2-2,NA,NA,TRBV5-1,TGCGCCAGCAGCTTAAGTCCGAACACCGGGGAGCTGTTTTTT,CASSLSPNTGELFF
TRBJ2-3,NA,NA,TRBV4-1,TGCGCCAGCAGCCAAGCCGCGGCTATCGATACGCAGTATTTT,CASSQAAAIDTQYF
TRBJ2-1,NA,NA,TRBV5-4,TGTGCCAGCAGCACGGGGGGACAGTACAATGAGCAGTTCTTC,CASSTGGQYNEQFF